The entry below describes one TCR beta chain. The data were obtained in a study of blood T cell repertoires in COVID-19. Here immunoSEQ multiplex PCR was the method, and the copy in TCRdb shows in-frame clones only, minus some. This table has about 480,000 clones, 89% appearing once. V lost 5 bases and J 2 bases, leaving 20 bases between the germline ends. This CDR3 comprises 17 residues. Sequencing was performed on peripheral blood. The source is a man between 18 and 35 years old with COVID-19, enrolled during active disease. The gene calls are TRBV23-1 and TRBJ2-3, with a tentative D call TRBD2 (6 bases). TRBV23-1 is identified as an open reading frame with a role that is uncertain. The CDR3 here is CASSEWGGSQFTDTQYF. Written as DNA, the CDR3 is TGCGCCAGCAGTGAATGGGGAGGTTCCCAGTTCACAGATACGCAGTATTTT.